These T cell receptor beta chains were read from a single sample in a study of regulatory T cells in long-lasting Graves disease. TCRdb called the multiplex PCR reads again in MiXCR, with one record for every CDR3 protein. This table has approximately 210,000 distinct CDR3 sequences, around 20% appearing once. The sequencing used peripheral blood mononuclear cells (PBMCs), collected at new diagnosis, from a patient treated with antithyroid drugs. The source is a female donor with Graves disease. Both conserved end residues are part of each CDR3. D genes are given only for firm matches. The size field is filled for only some rows; it gives once, few, many or a size class.

V	size	J	D	DNA	CDR3
TRBV19	many	TRBJ1-2	NA	TGTGCCAGTAGTATAGAGGGTGATGGCTACACCTTC	CASSIEGDGYTF
TRBV18	many	TRBJ1-2	NA	TGTGCCAGCTCACCACCATCCGGGAATGGCTACACCTTC	CASSPPSGNGYTF
TRBV2	many	TRBJ2-5	NA	TGTGCCAGCAGGCCCGGGGACGGGGAAGAGACCCAGTACTTC	CASRPGDGEETQYF
TRBV2	many	TRBJ2-7	NA	TGTGCCAGCAGTGATAGACACGGGGGCTCCTACGAGCAGTACTTC	CASSDRHGGSYEQYF
TRBV6-5	many	TRBJ2-7	NA	TGTGCCAGCAGTTACGGGCCTGAGCAGTACTTC	CASSYGPEQYF
TRBV19	many	TRBJ2-7	NA	TGTGCCAGTAGTATACAGGGGAGCTCCTACGAGCAGTACTTC	CASSIQGSSYEQYF
TRBV5-6	many	TRBJ2-1	TRBD2	TGTGCCAGCAGCGTGAAGTTAGCGGGACTCTACAATGAGCAGTTCTTC	CASSVKLAGLYNEQFF
TRBV19	NA	TRBJ2-1	TRBD2	TGTGCCAGTAGTCCGCTAGCGGCGGGGGAGCAGTTCTTC	CASSPLAAGEQFF
TRBV30	NA	TRBJ1-1	NA	TGTGCCTGGAGTCCGCTCCGTGTGACTGAAGCTTTCTTT	CAWSPLRVTEAFF
TRBV28	many	TRBJ1-2	NA	TGTGCCAGCAGTCTAGGGGCGGGGGCTCTCGGCTACACCTTC	CASSLGAGALGYTF
TRBV28	NA	TRBJ1-2	TRBD1	TGTGCCAGCAGGGAAAGGACAGGGGTTTCGATCTATGGCTACACCTTC	CASRERTGVSIYGYTF
TRBV2	many	TRBJ2-5	TRBD1	TGTGCCAGCACCAGCCGGGACAGCCAAGAGACCCAGTACTTC	CASTSRDSQETQYF
TRBV6-1	many	TRBJ2-1	NA	TGTGCCAGCAGTGAACCTAGGCTGGGGAGCTCCTACAATGAGCAGTTCTTC	CASSEPRLGSSYNEQFF
TRBV5-5	many	TRBJ2-1	NA	TGTGCCAGCAGCTTGTACGCAGGAGACAATGAGCAGTTCTTC	CASSLYAGDNEQFF
TRBV27	many	TRBJ2-7	NA	TGTGCCAGCAGTCCCCGGGGACCCTACGAGCAGTACTTC	CASSPRGPYEQYF
TRBV3-1	many	TRBJ2-2	NA	TGTGCCAGCAGCCACAGGGGTATTAACACCGGGGAGCTGTTTTTT	CASSHRGINTGELFF
TRBV28	many	TRBJ1-2	NA	TGTGCCAGCAGTTCTGCGACAGACCACTATGGCTACACCTTC	CASSSATDHYGYTF
TRBV5-5	many	TRBJ2-1	NA	TGTGCCAGCAGCCTTGAAGGGAGCTCCTACAATGAGCAGTTCTTC	CASSLEGSSYNEQFF
TRBV7-2	NA	TRBJ2-4	NA	TGTGCCAGCAGCTTAAACAGCCTGAAGGACATTCAGTACTTC	CASSLNSLKDIQYF
TRBV4-3	many	TRBJ2-1	TRBD1	TGCGCCAGCAGCCCCGGGGGGACAGGGGGACGTGAGCAGTTCTTC	CASSPGGTGGREQFF
TRBV19	NA	TRBJ1-2	NA	TGTGCCAGTAGTCCGTCCGAGGGGGTATCCTATGGCTACACCTTC	CASSPSEGVSYGYTF
TRBV6-2/TRBV6-3	many	TRBJ2-1	TRBD2	TGTGCCAGCAGTTCTGCTGGGACTAGCGGGAACAATGAGCAGTTCTTC	CASSSAGTSGNNEQFF
TRBV30	many	TRBJ2-7	NA	TGTGCCTGCGTCTTGAGGCGGGGATTCTTCGAGCAGTACTTC	CACVLRRGFFEQYF
TRBV2	NA	TRBJ2-1	NA	TGTGCCAGCAGTGGGAGCGGGTTCGCGTACAATGAGCAGTTCTTC	CASSGSGFAYNEQFF
TRBV5-4	NA	TRBJ2-7	NA	TGTGCCAGCAGCTTGGACAGAGACTCCTACGAGCAGTACTTC	CASSLDRDSYEQYF
TRBV7-2	many	TRBJ2-3	TRBD2	TGTGCCAGCAGCTTCGGGACTAGTAGAGATACGCAGTATTTT	CASSFGTSRDTQYF
TRBV4-2	many	TRBJ1-5	TRBD1	TGTGCCAGCAGCCAAGGTGGACAGGCGGATCAGCCCCAGCATTTT	CASSQGGQADQPQHF
TRBV12-3/TRBV12-4	few	TRBJ2-3	TRBD2	TGTGCCAGCAGTTTAAGGCCTAGCGGGAGTACAGATACGCAGTATTTT	CASSLRPSGSTDTQYF
TRBV19	few	TRBJ1-5	TRBD1	TGTGCCAGTAGCGACAGGGGTGGCAATCAGCCCCAGCATTTT	CASSDRGGNQPQHF
TRBV3-1	many	TRBJ2-1	NA	TGTGCCAGCAGTCTGTTTGGGGGGCTTGAAAATGAGCAGTTCTTC	CASSLFGGLENEQFF
TRBV19	NA	TRBJ1-3	NA	TGTGCCAGTAGTATGTCCGGGGGAAACACCATATATTTT	CASSMSGGNTIYF
TRBV19	NA	TRBJ2-1	TRBD2	TGTGCCAGTATGGAGCGGGAGTTGAATGAGCAGTTCTTC	CASMERELNEQFF
TRBV7-2	NA	TRBJ1-6	NA	TGTGCCAGCAGCTTAGGCAGCCTCGGTGGGGCTGACCTCCACTTT	CASSLGSLGGADLHF
TRBV5-8	NA	TRBJ2-5	TRBD2	TGTGCCAGCAGTCTAAGCGGGAGGGGCGTAAAGACCCAGTACTTC	CASSLSGRGVKTQYF
TRBV6-2/TRBV6-3	many	TRBJ2-5	TRBD2	TGTGCCAGCAGTTACTCTCGACTAGCGGGCGTTCAAGAGACCCAGTACTTC	CASSYSRLAGVQETQYF
TRBV5-1	NA	TRBJ2-1	TRBD1	TGCGCCAGCAGCTTGGTTCGGACAGGGGGCTACAATGAGCAGTTCTTC	CASSLVRTGGYNEQFF
TRBV11-2	NA	TRBJ1-6	NA	TGTGCCAGCAGCACAGATGCCTATAATTCACCCCTCCACTTT	CASSTDAYNSPLHF
TRBV9	many	TRBJ2-1	NA	TGTGCCAGCAGCGGGACTCCCCGCGGTGAGCAGTTCTTC	CASSGTPRGEQFF
TRBV3-1	many	TRBJ2-1	TRBD2	TGTGCCAGCAGCCAAGACGAGCGGGGGGAGCAGTTCTTC	CASSQDERGEQFF
TRBV7-2	NA	TRBJ2-5	TRBD2	TGTGCCAGCAGCTTACGGGGACTAGCGGGAGCCGAGACCCAGTACTTC	CASSLRGLAGAETQYF
TRBV6-2/TRBV6-3	many	TRBJ2-3	NA	TGTGCCAGCAGGGCGGCTAGCACAGATACGCAGTATTTT	CASRAASTDTQYF
TRBV11-3	many	TRBJ2-3	TRBD2	TGTGCCAGCAGCTCTGGGGAGGGTAGAGGATCAGATACGCAGTATTTT	CASSSGEGRGSDTQYF
TRBV9	NA	TRBJ1-2	NA	TGTGCCAGCAACGGTAGCGGGAGGGGAAACTATGGCTACACCTTC	CASNGSGRGNYGYTF
TRBV6-5	many	TRBJ1-6	NA	TGTGCCAGCAGTTACGGCAGCTCCTATAATTCACCCCTCCACTTT	CASSYGSSYNSPLHF
TRBV28	many	TRBJ2-1	TRBD2	TGTGCCAGCAGACCTCGGACTAGCGACTACAATGAGCAGTTCTTC	CASRPRTSDYNEQFF
TRBV6-1	many	TRBJ1-2	TRBD1	TGTGCCAGCAGTAGCAGGGGGCTGTACTATGGCTACACCTTC	CASSSRGLYYGYTF
TRBV10-2	many	TRBJ1-1	NA	TGCGCCAGCAGTGAGTTAGTCCGGGCCTTATCTTTCTTT	CASSELVRALSFF
TRBV12-3/TRBV12-4	NA	TRBJ2-5	NA	TGTGCCAGCAGCGCGTCAACGGCGGGGGCCCAAGAGACCCAGTACTTC	CASSASTAGAQETQYF
TRBV6-9	many	TRBJ1-4	NA	TGTGCCAGCAGTTTTCAGACAGCAGGGGATGAAAAACTGTTTTTT	CASSFQTAGDEKLFF
TRBV3-1	few	TRBJ2-3	NA	TGTGCCAGCAGCCACGCAGGGGGCACAGATACGCAGTATTTT	CASSHAGGTDTQYF
TRBV4-2	many	TRBJ2-1	NA	TGTGCCAGCAGCCCAGGAGGGAATGAGCAGTTCTTC	CASSPGGNEQFF
TRBV20-1	many	TRBJ2-3	NA	TGCAGTGCCACCCTAGGGGTCACAGATACGCAGTATTTT	CSATLGVTDTQYF